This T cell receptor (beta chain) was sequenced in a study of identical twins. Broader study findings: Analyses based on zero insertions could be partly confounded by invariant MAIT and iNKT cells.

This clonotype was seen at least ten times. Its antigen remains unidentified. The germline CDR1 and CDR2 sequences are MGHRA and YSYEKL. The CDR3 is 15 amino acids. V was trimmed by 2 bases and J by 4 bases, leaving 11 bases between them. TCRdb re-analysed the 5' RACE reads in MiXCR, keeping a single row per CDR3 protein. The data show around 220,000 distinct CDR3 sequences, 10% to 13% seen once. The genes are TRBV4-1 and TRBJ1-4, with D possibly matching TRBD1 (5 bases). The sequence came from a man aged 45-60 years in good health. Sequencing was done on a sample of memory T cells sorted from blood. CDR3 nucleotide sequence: TGCGCCAGCAGCCAATCCGGGACCGGTAATGAAAAACTGTTTTTT. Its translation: CASSQSGTGNEKLFF.